This T cell receptor beta chain was found in a study of vaccination and CD4 T cells after COVID-19. Study-wide context: Convalescents were six males and four females, two of them Hispanic. Overlapping spike peptides served as the stimulus for the cells. These peptides came from SARS-CoV-2 and from the common cold coronaviruses HCoV-NL63, HCoV-OC43 and HCoV-229E. Median time from COVID diagnosis to post-COVID sampling was 101 days (35 to 161). Study-level results: Convalescent patients had a median approximately 86% of reactive clones appearing only post-vaccination.

In regard to this clonotype: What it binds is not known.

The Oncomine TCR Beta short-read assay sequenced DNA from cultured CD4+ T cells. TCRdb reprocessed the PCR reads via MiXCR and lists one record per CDR3 protein. The profile shows some 9,600 distinct CDR3 sequences, 45% to 70% of them singletons. Treatment here: approximately 10-day PBMC culture with coronavirus spike peptide pools or control peptides (ViraFEST assay). The ends lost 6 bases at V and 0 bases at J; junction bases unmatched: 4. This CDR3 contains 13 residues. Germline CDR1 is DFQATT and CDR2 is SNEGSKA (reference sequence). The chain links TRBV20-1 to TRBJ1-1; 7 bases fit TRBD1. The sequencing sample was made of CD4+ T cells from blood, cultured in vitro. The receptor comes from a human donor who had recovered from COVID-19. As DNA, the CDR3 is TGCAGTGCCCAGGGGGTTTTGAACACTGAAGCTTTCTTT. Amino acid sequence: CSAQGVLNTEAFF.